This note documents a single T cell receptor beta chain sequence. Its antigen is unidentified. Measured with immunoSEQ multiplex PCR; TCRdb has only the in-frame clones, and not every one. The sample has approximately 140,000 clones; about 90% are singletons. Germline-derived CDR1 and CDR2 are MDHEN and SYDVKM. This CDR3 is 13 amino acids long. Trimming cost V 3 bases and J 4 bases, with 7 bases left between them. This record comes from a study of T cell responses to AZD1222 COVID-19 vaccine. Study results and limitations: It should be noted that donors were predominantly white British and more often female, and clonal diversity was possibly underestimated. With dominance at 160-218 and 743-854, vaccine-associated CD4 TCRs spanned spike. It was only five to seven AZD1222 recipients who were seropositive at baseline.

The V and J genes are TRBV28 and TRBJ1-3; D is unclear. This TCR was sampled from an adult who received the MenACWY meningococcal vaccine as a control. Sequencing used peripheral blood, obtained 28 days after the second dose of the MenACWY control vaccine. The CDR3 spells CASSFRRGNTIYF. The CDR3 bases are TGTGCCAGCAGTTTCCGCAGGGGAAACACCATATATTTT.